The clone carrying this TCR beta chain has at least ten counts. The target antigen is unknown. The entry originates in a study of spatial heterogeneity in lung cancer. Points from the study as a whole: Follow-up blood showed ubiquitous expanded tumor TCRs less than blood at resection did.

This CDR3 spans 12 amino acids. Trimming took 0 bases from V and 0 from J, leaving 0 bases between them. Germline V gene sequence: CDR1 SGHRS, CDR2 YFSETQ. Time point denoted: blood at routine non-recurrence follow-up after resection. Researchers sequenced whole RNA taken from tumor, nontumor lung or frozen PBMC without sorting. TCRdb independently ran MiXCR on the 5' RACE reads; one entry per CDR3 protein. The table lists around 47,000 distinct CDR3 sequences, roughly 7.4% of them singletons. Source: PBMCs, taken at follow-up. This TCR derives from a female donor with early-stage non-small cell lung cancer. The V call is TRBV5-1, the J call TRBJ2-5; D gene uncertain. In DNA form, the CDR3 reads TGCGCCAGCAGCTTGGACCAAGAGACCCAGTACTTC. It translates to CASSLDQETQYF.